This T cell receptor (beta chain) appears in the sequencing data of a study of T cell repertoires in cytomegalovirus infection (dated by TCRdb to between 2018 and 2020). General notes on the study: Donor HLA type was relevant to the analysis, as public TCR beta signatures indicated carriage of CMV infection together with the matching HLA type.

This clonotype was counted at least ten times. Which antigen it targets is not known. It has no much larger one-base neighbor in the sample; base qualities were not kept. Sequencing was performed on an Illumina HiSeq 1500. TCRdb reworked the public reads: Q25 trimming with fastp, MiXCR clone assembly, productive beta chains retained. Every entry covers one CDR3 protein and lists the most common genes and DNA from its rows. Across this sample there are hundreds of thousands of distinct CDR3 sequences, with 17% seen only once. The biggest ten clones account for more than 10% of the sample. A distance of 9 bases separates the germline ends of V and J, which lose 6 bases and 1 base respectively. The CDR3 numbers 13 residues from cysteine through phenylalanine. The kept DNA is CDR3 alone, 39 bases in frame from the first base. In the germline V gene, CDR1 corresponds to SNHLY and CDR2 to FYNNEI. Beyond this particular receptor, the publication reports: In both this cohort and an independent roughly 350-donor cohort, the cumulative frequency of public TCR beta family members distinguished carriers of CMV infection plus the relevant HLA type. The ex vivo response was dominated by HLA-C-restricted CMV-specific TCR beta clonotypes, which also provided the single most frequent clonotype in two of eight donors.

This sequence was found in a human donor in good health (CMV status not recorded). Some clones in this sample may be carry-over from other donors' samples. Sequencing was done on a sample of PBMCs. Recombination joined TRBV2 with TRBJ1-1, with no reliable assignment of the D segment. The CDR3 corresponds to CASRKEGNTEAFF. Read as DNA, the sequence is TGTGCCAGCAGGAAGGAGGGGAACACTGAAGCTTTCTTT.